The text below deals with one TCR beta chain. This sample is drawn from a study of identical twins. CDR1 is SQVTM and CDR2 is ANQGSEA in the germline V gene. The germline V and J ends were trimmed by 6 bases and 0 bases, with 10 bases remaining between them. The CDR3 totals 13 residues. A single record per CDR3 protein comes from TCRdb applying MiXCR to the 5' RACE reads. The sample lists some 900,000 distinct CDR3 sequences; 9% to 15% were seen once. The data were also submitted as part of a second study, on yellow fever vaccine responses in identical twins.

The receptor's source is a woman aged 18-29 years in good health. The gene calls are TRBV29-1 and TRBJ2-3; TRBD2 might be the D (7 bases). Sequencing was carried out using PBMCs. CDR3 DNA sequence: TGCAGCGTAGGGGGGGTTAGCACAGATACGCAGTATTTT. Residues: CSVGGVSTDTQYF.